The 14 T cell receptor beta chains presented below share a single source sample, sequenced in a study of shared clonotypes between healthy human individuals. The method was immunoSEQ multiplex PCR; TCRdb's version includes in-frame clones alone and lacks a portion of them. The repertoire has some 630,000 clones, more than 70% of them found once; the top ten carry 1.8%. The specimen was memory CD4+ T cells sorted from blood. The subset: CD45RA-negative fraction. The receptor source for this set is a woman in her thirties in good health.

In its sample, this clone was seen a few times. The chain recombines TRBV5-1 with TRBJ2-5; no reliable D call. Germline V gene lookup returns CDR1 SGHRS and CDR2 YFSETQ. The V gene lost 0 bases and the J gene lost 2 bases, with 11 bases spanning the gap. The CDR3 runs to 15 residues. CDR3 sequence reads: CASSLDIMRQETQYF. The CDR3 region has the DNA TGCGCCAGCAGCTTGGACATAATGCGTCAAGAGACCCAGTACTTC.

The rearrangement joins TRBV4-1 to TRBJ1-2, with D unresolved. Germline CDR1 reads MGHRA; CDR2 reads YSYEKL. CDR3 size: 16 residues. Trimming shortened V by 0 bases and J by 1 base, and 12 bases separated the two germline ends. DNA for the CDR3: TGCGCCAGCAGCCAAGACGGCAGGAGAAATAACTATGGCTACACCTTC. Encoded protein: CASSQDGRRNNYGYTF.

The rearrangement uses TRBV27 and TRBJ2-4; the D is unclear. The CDR3 has 13 amino acids. Germline values: CDR1 MNHEY, CDR2 SMNVEV (reference sequence). Trimming took off 7 bases at V and 3 bases at J, with 10 bases between the two ends. The CDR3 spells CASKRLDKNIQYF. The CDR3 DNA sequence: TGTGCCAGCAAACGGCTAGACAAAAACATTCAGTACTTC.

The table lists this clone with a few counts. The chain has TRBV18 and TRBJ1-3; D call uncertain. The V gene's germline CDR1 is KGHSH and CDR2 LQKENI. The CDR3 spans 13 residues. V was clipped by 5 bases and J by 0 bases, with 5 bases between them. CDR3 sequence (DNA): TGTGCCAGCTCAAGTGACTCTGGAAACACCATATATTTT. This codes for CASSSDSGNTIYF.

The chain uses TRBV7-9 and TRBJ2-5; weak D call: TRBD1 (6 bases). Trimming pared 2 bases from V and 5 bases from J, leaving 9 bases between. Germline V gives CDR1 SEHNR, CDR2 FQNEAQ (reference sequence). The CDR3 consists of 13 residues. The CDR3 bases are TGTGCCAGCAGCTTAACCCAGGGGGAGACCCAGTACTTC. Protein sequence: CASSLTQGETQYF.

In DNA, the CDR3 is TGTGCCAGCAGTCGGGACAGGAGTAGCAATCAGCCCCAGCATTTT. It is translated as CASSRDRSSNQPQHF. The V call is TRBV2, the J call TRBJ1-5; 8 bases match TRBD1. The CDR3 sequence is 15 residues long. CDR1 and CDR2 (germline): SNHLY, FYNNEI. The trim removed 5 bases at V and 0 bases at J, leaving 3 bases unmatched.

The V and J genes are TRBV7-9 and TRBJ2-7, with 13 positions matching TRBD2. The CDR3 loop spans 17 amino acids. With 5 bases clipped from V and 5 bases from J, the junction kept 12 bases outside the gene matches. The germline CDR1 and CDR2 sequences are SEHNR and FQNEAQ (reference sequence). The CDR3 region is CASSQPGLAGRLDEQYF. As DNA, the CDR3 is TGTGCCAGCAGCCAACCGGGACTAGCGGGACGGCTGGACGAGCAGTACTTC.

The chain joins TRBV7-3 to TRBJ2-3; 7 bases match TRBD2. The CDR3 has 16 amino acids. The J segment lost 4 bases and the V segment lost 1 base, leaving 8 bases of the junction unmatched. CDR1 and CDR2 from the germline V gene are SGHTA and FQGTGA. CDR3 sequence (DNA): TGTGCCAGCAGCTTAAAAGTGGGAGGGCCCTCAGATACGCAGTATTTT. It encodes CASSLKVGGPSDTQYF.

The chain has TRBV27 and TRBJ2-1, with D possibly TRBD2 on 5 matching bases. The V gene's germline CDR1 is MNHEY and CDR2 SMNVEV (reference sequence). Trimming shortened V by 2 bases and J by 6 bases, and 17 bases separated the two germline ends. The CDR3 length is 16 residues. CDR3 sequence: CASSLGLGGWSNEQFF. The CDR3 DNA is TGTGCCAGCAGTTTAGGGCTTGGCGGGTGGTCCAATGAGCAGTTCTTC.

This chain's CDR3 is CASSTGTGGREKLFF. CDR3 in DNA: TGCGCCAGCAGCACGGGGACAGGGGGCAGGGAAAAACTGTTTTTT. This sequence joins TRBV5-1 and TRBJ1-4, with TRBD1 identical over 12 bases. V lost 4 bases, J lost 8 bases, and 6 bases stayed unmatched. This CDR3 comprises 15 residues. Per germline, CDR1 SGHRS and CDR2 YFSETQ.

This clone was observed a handful of times. The chain is built from TRBV7-2 and TRBJ2-7; D is perhaps TRBD1 (8 bases). The CDR3 is 15 amino acids. Trimming took 6 bases from V and 3 from J, leaving 18 bases between them. CDR1 is SGHTA, CDR2 FQGNSA, per germline. In nucleotides, the CDR3 is TGTGCCAGCAGGCGGAACAGGGGGGGAAGCTACGAGCAGTACTTC. Residues: CASRRNRGGSYEQYF.

This chain uses TRBV9 with TRBJ2-2, with D uncertain. The CDR3 totals 18 residues. Germline CDR1 is SGDLS and CDR2 is YYNGEE. The germline V and J ends were trimmed by 0 bases and 3 bases, with 18 bases remaining between them. The CDR3 loop is CASSVDTLPPEYTGELFF. The CDR3 nucleotides are TGTGCCAGCAGCGTAGATACCCTGCCTCCGGAGTACACCGGGGAGCTGTTTTTT.

This chain joins TRBV7-2 and TRBJ2-6; TRBD2 agrees at 7 bases. CDR1 is SGHTA and CDR2 is FQGNSA in the germline V gene. Germline trimming cut 5 bases from V and 0 bases from J; bases unmatched to any gene: 4. The CDR3 consists of 16 residues. CDR3: CASSHGGSSGANVLTF. Written as DNA, the CDR3 is TGTGCCAGCAGCCACGGCGGGAGCTCTGGGGCCAACGTCCTGACTTTC.

Here the CDR3 reads CASSLIGTGIYEQYF. In DNA form, the CDR3 reads TGCGCCAGCAGCTTGATCGGGACAGGGATTTACGAGCAGTACTTC. The chain joins TRBV5-1 to TRBJ2-7; 9 bases map to TRBD1. Germline lookup yields CDR1 SGHRS and CDR2 YFSETQ. Trimming at V came to 1 base and at J to 4 bases, leaving 6 bases not matched to a gene. The CDR3 totals 15 residues.